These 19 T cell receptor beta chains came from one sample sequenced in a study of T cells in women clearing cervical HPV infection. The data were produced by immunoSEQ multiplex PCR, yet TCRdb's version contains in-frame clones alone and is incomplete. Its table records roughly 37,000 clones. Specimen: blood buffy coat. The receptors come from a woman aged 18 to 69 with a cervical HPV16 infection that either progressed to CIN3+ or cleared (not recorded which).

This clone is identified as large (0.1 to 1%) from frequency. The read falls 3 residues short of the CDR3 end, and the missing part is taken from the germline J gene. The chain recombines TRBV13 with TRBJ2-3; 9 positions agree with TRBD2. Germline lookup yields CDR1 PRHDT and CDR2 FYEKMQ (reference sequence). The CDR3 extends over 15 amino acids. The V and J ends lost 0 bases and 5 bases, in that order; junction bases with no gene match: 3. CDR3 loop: CASSLGSGGGDTQYF. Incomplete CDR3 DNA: TGTGCCAGCAGCTTAGGTAGCGGGGGAGGAGATACG.

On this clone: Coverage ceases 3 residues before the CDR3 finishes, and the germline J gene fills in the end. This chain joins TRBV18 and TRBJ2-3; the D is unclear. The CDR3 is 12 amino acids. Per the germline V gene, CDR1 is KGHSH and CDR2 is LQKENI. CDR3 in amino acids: CASSPAEETQYF. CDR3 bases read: TGTGCCAGCTCACCAGCGGAAGAGACG.

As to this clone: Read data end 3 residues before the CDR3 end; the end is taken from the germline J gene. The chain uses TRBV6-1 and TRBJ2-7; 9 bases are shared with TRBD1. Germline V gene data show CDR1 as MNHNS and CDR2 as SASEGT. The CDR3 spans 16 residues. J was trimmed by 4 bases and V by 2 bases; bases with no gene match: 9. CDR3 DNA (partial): TGTGCCAGCAGTGAAAGCGGCACAGGGGGCTGGTACGAG. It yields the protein CASSESGTGGWYE. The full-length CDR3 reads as CASSESGTGGWYEQYF.

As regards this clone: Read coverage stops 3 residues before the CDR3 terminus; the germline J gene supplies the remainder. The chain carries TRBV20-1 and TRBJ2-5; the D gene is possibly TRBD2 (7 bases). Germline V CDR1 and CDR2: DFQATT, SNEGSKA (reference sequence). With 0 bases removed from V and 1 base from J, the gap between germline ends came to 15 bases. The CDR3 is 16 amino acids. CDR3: CSARDGGRGGQETQYF. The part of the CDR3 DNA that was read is TGCAGTGCTAGAGATGGAGGAAGGGGGGGCCAAGAGACC.

The CDR3 spells CASSLGQGIDTIYF. The sequenced CDR3 bases are TGTGCCAGCAGCTTAGGACAGGGGATAGACACC. The chain couples TRBV7-6 to TRBJ1-3; TRBD1 matches 8 bases. The read is 3 residues too short to cover the CDR3 end, so that end is filled in from the germline J gene. CDR1 is SGHVS, CDR2 FNYEAQ, per germline. J lost 8 bases, V lost 1 base, and 4 bases had no gene match. The CDR3 covers 14 residues.

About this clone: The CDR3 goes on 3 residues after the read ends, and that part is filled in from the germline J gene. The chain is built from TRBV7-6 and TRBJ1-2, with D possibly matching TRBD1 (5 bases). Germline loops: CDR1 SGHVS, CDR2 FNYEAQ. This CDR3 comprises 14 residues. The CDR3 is CASSPGTPDHDYTF. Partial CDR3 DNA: TGTGCCAGCAGCCCAGGGACTCCCGACCACGAC.

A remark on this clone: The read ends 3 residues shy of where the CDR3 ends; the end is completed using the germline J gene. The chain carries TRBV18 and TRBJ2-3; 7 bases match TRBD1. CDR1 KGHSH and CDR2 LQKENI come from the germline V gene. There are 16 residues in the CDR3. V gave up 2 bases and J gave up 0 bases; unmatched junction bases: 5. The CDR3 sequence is CASSPNRQGSTDTQYF. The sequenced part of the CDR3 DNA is TGTGCCAGCTCACCAAACAGACAGGGTAGCACAGATACG.

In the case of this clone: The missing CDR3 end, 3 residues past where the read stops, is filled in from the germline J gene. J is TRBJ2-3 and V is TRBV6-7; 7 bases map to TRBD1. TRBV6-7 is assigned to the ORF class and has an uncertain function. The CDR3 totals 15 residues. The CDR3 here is CASSRPGQGEETQYF. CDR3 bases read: TGTGCCAGCAGTAGACCGGGCCAGGGGGAAGAGACG.

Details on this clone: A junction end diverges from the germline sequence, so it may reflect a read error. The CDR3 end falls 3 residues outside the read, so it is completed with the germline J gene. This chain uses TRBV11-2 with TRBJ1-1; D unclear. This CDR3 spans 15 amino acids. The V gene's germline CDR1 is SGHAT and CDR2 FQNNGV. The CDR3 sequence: CASSPTGVLSTGAFF. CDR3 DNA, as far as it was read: TGTGCCAGCAGCCCCACCGGGGTCTTGAGCACTGGA.

CDR3 bases read: TGTGCCAGCAGCTCGGGACATAGCACAGATACG. Protein product: CASSSGHSTDT. From start to end, the CDR3 is CASSSGHSTDTQYF. The V gene is TRBV7-3, the J gene TRBJ2-3, with TRBD1 as a possible D gene (6 bases). The read ends 3 residues before the CDR3 terminus; that terminus is restored from the germline J gene. The CDR3 runs to 14 residues. CDR1 and CDR2 from the germline V gene are SGHTA and FQGTGA. V was pared by 4 bases and J by 0 bases, with 8 bases between.

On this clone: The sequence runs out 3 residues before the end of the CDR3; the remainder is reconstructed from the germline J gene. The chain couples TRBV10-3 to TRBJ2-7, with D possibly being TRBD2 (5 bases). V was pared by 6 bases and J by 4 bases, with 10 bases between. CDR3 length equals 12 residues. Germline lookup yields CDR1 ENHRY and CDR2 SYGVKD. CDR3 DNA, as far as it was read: TGTGCCATCAGCGGGGATTCTTACGAG. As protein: CAISGDSYE. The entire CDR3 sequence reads CAISGDSYEQYF.

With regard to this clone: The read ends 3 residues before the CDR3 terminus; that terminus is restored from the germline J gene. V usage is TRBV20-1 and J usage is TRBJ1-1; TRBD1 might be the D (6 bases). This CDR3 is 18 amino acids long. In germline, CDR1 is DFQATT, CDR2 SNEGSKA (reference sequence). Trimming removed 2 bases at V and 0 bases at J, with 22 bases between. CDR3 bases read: TGCAGTGCTAGAAGTGCAACAGGGTCCGTTCGTATGAACACTGAA. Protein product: CSARSATGSVRMNTE. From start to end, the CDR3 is CSARSATGSVRMNTEAFF.

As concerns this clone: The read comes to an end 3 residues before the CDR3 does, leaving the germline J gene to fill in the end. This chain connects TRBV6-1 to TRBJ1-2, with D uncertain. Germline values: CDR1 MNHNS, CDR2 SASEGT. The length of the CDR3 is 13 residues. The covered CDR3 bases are TGTGCCAGCAGAGAACCAGGAAACAATGAC. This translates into CASREPGNND. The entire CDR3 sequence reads CASREPGNNDYTF.

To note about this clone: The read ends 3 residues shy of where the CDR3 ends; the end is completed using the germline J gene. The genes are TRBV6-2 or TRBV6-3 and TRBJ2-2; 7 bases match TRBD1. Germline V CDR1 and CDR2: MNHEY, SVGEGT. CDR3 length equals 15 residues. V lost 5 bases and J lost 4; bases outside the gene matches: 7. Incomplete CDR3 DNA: TGTGCCAGCAGTCTACAGGGGCCTACCACCGGGGAG. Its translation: CASSLQGPTTGE. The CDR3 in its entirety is CASSLQGPTTGELFF.

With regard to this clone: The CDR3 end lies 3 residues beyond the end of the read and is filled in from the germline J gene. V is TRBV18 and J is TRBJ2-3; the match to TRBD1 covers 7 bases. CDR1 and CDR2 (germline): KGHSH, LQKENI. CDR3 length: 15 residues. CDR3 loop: CASSPEQGPSQPQYF. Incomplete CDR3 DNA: TGTGCCAGCTCACCAGAACAGGGGCCGAGTCAGCCG.

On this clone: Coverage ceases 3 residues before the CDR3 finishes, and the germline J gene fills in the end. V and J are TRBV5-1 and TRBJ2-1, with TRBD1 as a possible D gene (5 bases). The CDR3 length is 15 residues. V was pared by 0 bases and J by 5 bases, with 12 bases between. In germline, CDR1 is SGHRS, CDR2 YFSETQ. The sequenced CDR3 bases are TGCGCCAGCAGCTTGGTGGTACAGGCGAACAATGAG. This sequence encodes CASSLVVQANNE. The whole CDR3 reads CASSLVVQANNEQFF.

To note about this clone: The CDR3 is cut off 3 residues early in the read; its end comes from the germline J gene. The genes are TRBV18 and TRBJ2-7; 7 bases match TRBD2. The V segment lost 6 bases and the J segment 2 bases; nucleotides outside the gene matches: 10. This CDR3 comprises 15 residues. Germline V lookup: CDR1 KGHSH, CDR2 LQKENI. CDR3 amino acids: CASSPISSGAYEQYF. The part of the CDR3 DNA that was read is TGTGCCAGCTCTCCCATCTCTAGCGGCGCCTACGAG.

CDR3: CASRGTGYGYTF. The CDR3 bases that were read are TGTGCCAGCAGGGGGACAGGGTATGGC. This sequence joins TRBV2 and TRBJ1-2; 9 nucleotides match TRBD1. The read stops 3 residues short of the end of the CDR3; the missing end is completed from the germline J gene. Germline V lookup: CDR1 SNHLY, CDR2 FYNNEI. V gave up 6 bases and J gave up 5 bases; unmatched junction bases: 1. The CDR3 is 12 amino acids. The entire variable domain, with the rest obtained from reference TRBV2 and TRBJ1-2, is as follows: EPEVTQTPSHQVTQMGQEVILRCVPISNHLYFYWYRQILGQKVEFLVSFYNNEISEKSEIFDDQFSVERPDGSNFTLKIRSTKLEDSAMYFCASRGTGYGYTFGSGTRLTVV.

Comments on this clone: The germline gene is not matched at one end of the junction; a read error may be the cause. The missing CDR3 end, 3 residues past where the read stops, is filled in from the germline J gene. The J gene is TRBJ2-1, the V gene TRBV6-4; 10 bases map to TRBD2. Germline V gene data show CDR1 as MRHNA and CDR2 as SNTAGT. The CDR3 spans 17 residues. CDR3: CASSDGSGRPSFNEQFF. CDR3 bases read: TGTGCCAGCAGTGACGGTAGCGGGAGGCCCTCCTTCAATGAG.